The clone carrying this TCR beta chain was seen a few times. Using its own MiXCR run on the RT-PCR reads, TCRdb lists one record per CDR3 protein. The sample contains about 700,000 distinct CDR3 sequences, 11% to 15% of which appear only once. Sequencing was done on a sample of memory CD4+ T cells from blood. The sequence derives from a female donor in good health, serving as a healthy control.

The CDR3 protein is CASSKQPGTSALPAGEQYF. CDR3 sequence (DNA): TGTGCCAGCAGTAAGCAACCCGGGACTAGCGCACTCCCGGCAGGCGAGCAGTACTTC. The J gene is TRBJ2-7, the V gene TRBV12-3 or TRBV12-4; 10 bases fit TRBD2. This CDR3 spans 19 amino acids. Trimming removed 5 bases from V and 6 bases from J; junction bases left unmatched: 22.